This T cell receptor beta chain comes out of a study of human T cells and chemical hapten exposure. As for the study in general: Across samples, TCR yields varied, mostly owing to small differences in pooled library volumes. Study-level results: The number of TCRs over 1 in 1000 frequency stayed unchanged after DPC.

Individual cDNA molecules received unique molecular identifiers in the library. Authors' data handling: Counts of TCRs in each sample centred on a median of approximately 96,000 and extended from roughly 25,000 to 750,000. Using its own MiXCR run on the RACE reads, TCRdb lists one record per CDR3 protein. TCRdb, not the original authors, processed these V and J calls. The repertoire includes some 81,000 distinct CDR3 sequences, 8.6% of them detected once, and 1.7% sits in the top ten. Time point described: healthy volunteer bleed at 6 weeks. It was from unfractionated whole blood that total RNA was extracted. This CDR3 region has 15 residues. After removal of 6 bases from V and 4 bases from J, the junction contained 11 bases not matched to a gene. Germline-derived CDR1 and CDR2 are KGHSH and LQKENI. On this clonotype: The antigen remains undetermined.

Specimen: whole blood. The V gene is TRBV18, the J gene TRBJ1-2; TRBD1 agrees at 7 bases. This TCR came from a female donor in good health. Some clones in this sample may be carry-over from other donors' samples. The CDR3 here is CASSQDSGQIYGYTF. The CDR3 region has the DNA TGTGCCAGCTCTCAAGACTCGGGACAGATCTATGGCTACACCTTC.